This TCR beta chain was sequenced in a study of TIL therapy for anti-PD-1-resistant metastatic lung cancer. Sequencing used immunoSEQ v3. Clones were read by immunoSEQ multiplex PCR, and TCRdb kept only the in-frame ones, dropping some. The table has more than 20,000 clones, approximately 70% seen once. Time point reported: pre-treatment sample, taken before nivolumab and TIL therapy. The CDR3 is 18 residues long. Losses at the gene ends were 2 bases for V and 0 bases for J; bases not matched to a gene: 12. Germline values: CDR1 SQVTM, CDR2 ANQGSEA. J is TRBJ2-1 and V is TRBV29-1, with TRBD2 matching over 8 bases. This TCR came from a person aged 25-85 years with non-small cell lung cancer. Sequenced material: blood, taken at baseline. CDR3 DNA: TGCAGCGTTGAACTCTGGACTAGCCCTTACCGCTCCTACAATGAGCAGTTCTTC. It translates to CSVELWTSPYRSYNEQFF.